The 20 T cell receptor beta chains given below trace back to one sample, sequenced in a study of blood T cell repertoires in COVID-19. Method: immunoSEQ multiplex PCR; TCRdb's copy keeps in-frame clones and lacks some. There are 55,000 or so clones in the sample; 60% to 85% occur only once, and about a fifth lies in the top ten. The sequenced sample consisted of peripheral blood. Receptors originate from a man aged 25 to 40 with COVID-19, enrolled during active disease.

The gene calls are TRBV7-9 and TRBJ2-5; D call uncertain. CDR3 length: 14 amino acids. The V and J ends lost 4 bases and 2 bases respectively, with 11 bases between them. Germline loops: CDR1 SEHNR, CDR2 FQNEAQ (reference sequence). The CDR3 sequence is CASSSPPEQETQYF. CDR3 in DNA: TGTGCCAGCAGCTCGCCCCCCGAGCAAGAGACCCAGTACTTC.

The J gene is TRBJ2-2, the V gene TRBV11-2, with a possible D match to TRBD1 (7 bases). V was trimmed by 3 bases and J by 6 bases, leaving 17 bases between them. Germline-derived CDR1 and CDR2 are SGHAT and FQNNGV. The CDR3 has 16 residues. The CDR3 DNA sequence: TGTGCCAGCAGCTTCGAACCAGGGGGGACGGCCGGGGAGCTGTTTTTT. Its translation is CASSFEPGGTAGELFF.

V gene TRBV9 combines with J gene TRBJ1-1; possibly TRBD1 for D (5 bases). Germline values: CDR1 SGDLS, CDR2 YYNGEE. Trimming stripped 3 bases from V and 4 bases from J, with 10 bases between. This CDR3 is built from 13 residues. The chain's CDR3 is CASSGQGLTEAFF. CDR3 nucleotides: TGTGCCAGCAGCGGTCAGGGACTCACTGAAGCTTTCTTT.

This clone was observed a few times. This sequence joins TRBV4-2 and TRBJ2-3; the D gene is possibly TRBD1 (5 bases). V lost 4 bases to trimming and J lost 2 bases, with 7 bases between them. This CDR3 is built from 13 residues. Germline CDR1 is LGHNA and CDR2 is YNFKEQ. The CDR3 loop is CASSLRDTDTQYF. The CDR3 coding sequence is TGTGCCAGCAGCCTCAGGGACACAGATACGCAGTATTTT.

The CDR3 nucleotides read TGTGCCAGCAGATCTAGACAGGGCCTCGAGCAGTACTTC. It yields the protein CASRSRQGLEQYF. The genes are TRBV13 and TRBJ2-7; TRBD1 matches at 7 bases. In germline, CDR1 is PRHDT, CDR2 FYEKMQ (reference sequence). The CDR3 contains 13 residues. J was trimmed by 6 bases and V by 6 bases; bases with no gene match: 8.

The chain joins TRBV30 to TRBJ1-1; D may be TRBD1 (5 bases). Trimming took off 5 bases at V and 3 bases at J, with 13 bases between the two ends. Germline V gene lookup returns CDR1 GTSNPN and CDR2 SVGIG (reference sequence). The CDR3 has 13 amino acids. The CDR3 region is CAWVRARDTEAFF. In DNA, the CDR3 is TGTGCCTGGGTCAGGGCCAGGGACACTGAAGCTTTCTTT.

The chain is built from TRBV4-3 and TRBJ2-7; D ambiguous. The CDR3 is 13 residues long. Germline V lookup: CDR1 LGHNA, CDR2 YSLEER. Trimming removed 0 bases from V and 4 bases from J, with 7 bases in between. The CDR3 spells CASSQDIRYEQYF. The CDR3 DNA follows: TGCGCCAGCAGCCAAGACATCAGATACGAGCAGTACTTC.

V usage is TRBV28 and J usage is TRBJ1-4; TRBD1 matches at 8 bases. The junction had 5 bases not matched to a gene; V was cut back by 4 bases and J by 4 bases. This CDR3 has 15 amino acids. Germline loops: CDR1 MDHEN, CDR2 SYDVKM. The CDR3 DNA sequence: TGTGCCAGCAGTTCCGGACAGGGAAGTAATGAAAAACTGTTTTTT. Translation gives CASSSGQGSNEKLFF.

V gene TRBV11-1 combines with J gene TRBJ1-1; D gene ambiguous. Trimming pared 3 bases from V and 0 bases from J, leaving 8 bases between. Germline lookup yields CDR1 SGHAT and CDR2 FQDESV (reference sequence). The CDR3 runs 14 residues. The CDR3 sequence is CASSFTVMNTEAFF. CDR3 nucleotides: TGTGCCAGCAGCTTTACAGTCATGAACACTGAAGCTTTCTTT. The variable domain in full, completed from reference TRBV11-1 and TRBJ1-1, reads EAEVAQSPRYKITEKSQAVAFWCDPISGHATLYWYRQILGQGPELLVQFQDESVVDDSQLPKDRFSAERLKGVDSTLKIQPAELGDSAMYLCASSFTVMNTEAFFGQGTRLTVV.

This chain links TRBV2 with TRBJ2-3, with TRBD1 as a possible D gene (6 bases). CDR3 length: 12 amino acids. Trimming removed 5 bases from V and 7 bases from J, with 10 bases in between. The germline CDR1 and CDR2 sequences are SNHLY and FYNNEI. The CDR3 spells CASSYQGNTQYF. CDR3 bases: TGTGCCAGCAGTTACCAGGGGAATACGCAGTATTTT.

The chain combines TRBV28 with TRBJ1-2; 8 nucleotides line up with TRBD1. The CDR3 covers 16 residues. The V segment lost 4 bases and the J segment 5 bases; nucleotides outside the gene matches: 12. Germline V gene lookup returns CDR1 MDHEN and CDR2 SYDVKM. In DNA form, the CDR3 reads TGTGCCAGCAGTTCCCCAGGGGGCAGGAAAGGGTATGGCTACACCTTC. Protein sequence: CASSSPGGRKGYGYTF.

The chain has TRBV7-6 and TRBJ2-2; 7 nucleotides align to TRBD2. The CDR3 has 15 amino acids. After removal of 5 bases from V and 0 bases from J, the junction contained 3 bases not matched to a gene. The germline V gene encodes CDR1 SGHVS and CDR2 FNYEAQ. CDR3 in amino acids: CASSPSGTNTGELFF. The CDR3 nucleotides read TGTGCCAGCAGCCCTAGCGGTACGAACACCGGGGAGCTGTTTTTT.

In this sample, this clone turned up a few times. The chain links TRBV4-1 to TRBJ2-7; TRBD2 aligns across 11 bases. This CDR3 region has 16 residues. The V and J ends lost 3 bases and 2 bases, in that order; junction bases with no gene match: 6. From germline, CDR1 is MGHRA and CDR2 YSYEKL. The CDR3 protein is CASSHQGLAVAYEQYF. Here the CDR3 DNA reads TGCGCCAGCAGCCACCAGGGACTAGCGGTAGCCTACGAGCAGTACTTC.

The chain links TRBV7-9 to TRBJ1-5; D unclear. The CDR3 extends over 12 amino acids. The V gene lost 4 bases and the J gene lost 6 bases, with 7 bases spanning the gap. CDR1 is SEHNR, CDR2 FQNEAQ, per germline (reference sequence). CDR3 sequence: CASSSSGQPQHF. DNA of the CDR3: TGTGCCAGCAGCTCCTCAGGTCAGCCCCAGCATTTT.

This sequence joins TRBV30 and TRBJ1-2; perhaps TRBD1 as D (6 bases). CDR1 is GTSNPN and CDR2 is SVGIG in the germline V gene (reference sequence). The length of the CDR3 is 12 residues. The ends were cut back, 0 bases at V and 8 bases at J, with 10 bases in the middle. The CDR3 coding sequence is TGTGCCTGGAGTGTCAGTACAGGGGGCTACACCTTC. Translating gives CAWSVSTGGYTF. The variable domain in full, with the rest retrieved from reference TRBV30 and TRBJ1-2, is SQTIHQWPATLVQPVGSPLSLECTVEGTSNPNLYWYRQAAGRGLQLLFYSVGIGQISSEVPQNLSASRPQDRQFILSSKKLLLSDSGFYLCAWSVSTGGYTFGSGTRLTVV.

This clone was counted once. The V gene is TRBV29-1, the J gene TRBJ2-1, with 14 positions matching TRBD2. The CDR3 loop spans 16 amino acids. Germline assignment: CDR1 SQVTM and CDR2 ANQGSEA. Trimming removed 8 bases from V and 3 bases from J; junction bases left unmatched: 9. CDR3 region: CSIGTSGGGVYNEQFF. CDR3 bases: TGCAGCATAGGGACTAGCGGGGGAGGGGTCTACAATGAGCAGTTCTTC.

The V and J genes are TRBV6-2 or TRBV6-3 and TRBJ2-7; the D is unclear. The CDR3 contains 15 residues. Trimming removed 5 bases at V and 3 bases at J, with 17 bases between. CDR1 and CDR2 from the germline V gene are MNHEY and SVGEGT. The chain's CDR3 is CASSLRALLDYEQYF. The CDR3 nucleotides are TGTGCCAGCAGTCTACGTGCCCTGCTAGACTACGAGCAGTACTTC.

The J gene is TRBJ2-3, the V gene TRBV4-1; the D gene is possibly TRBD2 (6 bases). V was shortened by 0 bases and J by 3 bases, with 16 bases between the two germline ends. The CDR3 has 17 amino acids. CDR1 is MGHRA and CDR2 is YSYEKL in the germline V gene. The CDR3 sequence: CASSQEQASVWTDTQYF. The CDR3 coding sequence is TGCGCCAGCAGCCAAGAACAGGCTAGCGTTTGGACAGATACGCAGTATTTT.

The chain carries TRBV11-2 and TRBJ2-7; possibly TRBD1 for D (6 bases). This CDR3 has 14 residues. Germline V lookup: CDR1 SGHAT, CDR2 FQNNGV. V lost 4 bases and J 0 bases, leaving 10 bases between the germline ends. CDR3 DNA sequence: TGTGCCAGCAGCTCTCGACAGGACTCCTACGAGCAGTACTTC. This sequence encodes CASSSRQDSYEQYF.

This rearrangement joins TRBV28 to TRBJ1-4, with 10 bases identical to TRBD1. The V segment lost 5 bases and the J segment 8 bases; nucleotides outside the gene matches: 8. CDR3 length: 15 residues. CDR1 and CDR2 from the germline V gene are MDHEN and SYDVKM. The CDR3 is CASSPHLGQGEKLFF. Written as DNA, the CDR3 is TGTGCCAGCAGTCCGCACTTGGGACAGGGGGAAAAACTGTTTTTT.